This T cell receptor (beta chain) was sequenced during a study of OX40 agonist ivuxolimab in advanced cancers. Whole-study context: Patients were treated with ivuxolimab, an agonistic anti-OX40 (CD134) antibody. Three patients, one with hepatocellular carcinoma and two with cutaneous melanoma, responded partially.

Measured with immunoSEQ multiplex PCR; TCRdb has only the in-frame clones, and not every one. This sample yields 65,000 to 75,000 clones, of which around 88% are seen a single time; roughly 0.59% belongs to the top ten. The CDR3 runs 13 residues. Trimming removed 5 bases from V and 8 bases from J, with 12 bases in between. Per germline, CDR1 SGHTA and CDR2 FQGNSA. The V and J genes are TRBV7-2 and TRBJ1-4; tentatively, D is TRBD1 (6 bases). The source of this sequence is an adult with an advanced solid tumor such as melanoma, head and neck, liver or kidney cancer. Sequenced here: CD4+ or CD8+ T cells sorted from blood, sampled in a trial of the OX40 agonist ivuxolimab. CDR3 DNA sequence: TGTGCCAGCAGCCGCGAGGGGGGAGAAAAACTGTTTTTT. Its translation: CASSREGGEKLFF.